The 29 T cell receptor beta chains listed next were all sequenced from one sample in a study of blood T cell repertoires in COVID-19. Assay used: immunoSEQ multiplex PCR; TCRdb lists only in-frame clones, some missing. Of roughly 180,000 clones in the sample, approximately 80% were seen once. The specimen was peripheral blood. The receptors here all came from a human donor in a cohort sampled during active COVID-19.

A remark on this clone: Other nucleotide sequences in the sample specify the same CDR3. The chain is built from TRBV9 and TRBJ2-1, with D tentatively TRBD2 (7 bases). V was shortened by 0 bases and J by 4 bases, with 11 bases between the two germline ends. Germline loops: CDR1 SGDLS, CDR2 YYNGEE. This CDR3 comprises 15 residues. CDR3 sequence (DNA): TGTGCCAGCAGCGTAGGCGGGGGCGCGTACAATGAGCAGTTCTTC. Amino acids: CASSVGGGAYNEQFF.

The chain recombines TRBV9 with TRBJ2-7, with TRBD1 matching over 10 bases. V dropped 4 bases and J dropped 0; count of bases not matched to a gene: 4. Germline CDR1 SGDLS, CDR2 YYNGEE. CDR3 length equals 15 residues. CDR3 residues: CASSSGTGASYEQYF. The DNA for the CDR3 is TGTGCCAGCAGCTCCGGGACAGGGGCCTCCTACGAGCAGTACTTC.

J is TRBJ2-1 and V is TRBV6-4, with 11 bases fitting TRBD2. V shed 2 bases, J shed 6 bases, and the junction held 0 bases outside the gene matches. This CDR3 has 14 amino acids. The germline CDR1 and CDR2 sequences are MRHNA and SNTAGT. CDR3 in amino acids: CASSDGLAGNEQFF. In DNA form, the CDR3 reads TGTGCCAGCAGTGACGGACTAGCGGGCAATGAGCAGTTCTTC.

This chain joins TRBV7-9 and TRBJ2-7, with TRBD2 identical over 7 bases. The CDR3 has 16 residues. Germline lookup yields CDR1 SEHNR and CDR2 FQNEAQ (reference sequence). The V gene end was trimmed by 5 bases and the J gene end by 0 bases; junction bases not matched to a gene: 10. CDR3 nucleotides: TGTGCCAGCAGCCCCACCCTAAGCGGGGCCTCCTACGAGCAGTACTTC. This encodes CASSPTLSGASYEQYF.

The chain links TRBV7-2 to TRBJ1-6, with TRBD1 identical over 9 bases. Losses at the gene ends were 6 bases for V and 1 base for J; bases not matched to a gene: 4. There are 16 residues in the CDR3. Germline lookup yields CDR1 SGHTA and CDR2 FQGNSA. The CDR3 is CASRTTGGSYNSPLHF. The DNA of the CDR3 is TGTGCCAGCAGAACGACAGGGGGGTCCTATAATTCACCCCTCCACTTT.

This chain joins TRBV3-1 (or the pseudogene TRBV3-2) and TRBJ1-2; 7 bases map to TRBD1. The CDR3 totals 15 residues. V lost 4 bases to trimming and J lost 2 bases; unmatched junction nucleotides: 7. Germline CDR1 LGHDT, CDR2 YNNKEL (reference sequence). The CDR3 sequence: CASSPWTGHNYGYTF. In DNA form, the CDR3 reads TGTGCCAGCAGCCCTTGGACAGGTCACAACTATGGCTACACCTTC.

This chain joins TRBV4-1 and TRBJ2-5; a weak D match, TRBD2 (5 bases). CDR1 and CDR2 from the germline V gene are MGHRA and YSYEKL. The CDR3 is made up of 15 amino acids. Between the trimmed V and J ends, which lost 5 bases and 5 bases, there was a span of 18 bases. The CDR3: CASSSRGPRVETQYF. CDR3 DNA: TGCGCCAGCAGCTCAAGAGGGCCAAGGGTTGAGACCCAGTACTTC.

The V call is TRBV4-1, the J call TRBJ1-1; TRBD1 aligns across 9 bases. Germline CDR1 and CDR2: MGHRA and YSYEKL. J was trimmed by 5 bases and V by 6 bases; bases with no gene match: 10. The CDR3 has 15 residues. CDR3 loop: CASRKVGQGLTEAFF. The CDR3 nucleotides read TGCGCCAGCAGGAAGGTGGGACAGGGTTTAACTGAAGCTTTCTTT.

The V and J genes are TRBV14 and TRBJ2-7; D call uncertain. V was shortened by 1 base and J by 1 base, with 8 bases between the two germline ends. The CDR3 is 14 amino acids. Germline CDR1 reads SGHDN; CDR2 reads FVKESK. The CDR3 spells CASSQGARSYEQYF. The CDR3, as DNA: TGTGCCAGCAGCCAAGGGGCACGGTCCTACGAGCAGTACTTC.

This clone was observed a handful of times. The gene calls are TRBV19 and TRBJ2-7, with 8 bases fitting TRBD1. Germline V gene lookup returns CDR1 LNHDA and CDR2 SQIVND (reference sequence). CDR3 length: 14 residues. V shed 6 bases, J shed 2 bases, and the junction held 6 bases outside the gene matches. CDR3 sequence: CASSPDRDTYEQYF. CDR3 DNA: TGTGCCAGTAGCCCGGACAGGGACACCTACGAGCAGTACTTC.

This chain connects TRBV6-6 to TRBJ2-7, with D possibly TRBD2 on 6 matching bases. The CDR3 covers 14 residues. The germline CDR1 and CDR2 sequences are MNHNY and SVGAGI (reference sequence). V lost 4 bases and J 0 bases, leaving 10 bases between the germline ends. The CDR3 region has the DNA TGTGCCAGCAGTTCGGACGGGAGCTCCTACGAGCAGTACTTC. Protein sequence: CASSSDGSSYEQYF.

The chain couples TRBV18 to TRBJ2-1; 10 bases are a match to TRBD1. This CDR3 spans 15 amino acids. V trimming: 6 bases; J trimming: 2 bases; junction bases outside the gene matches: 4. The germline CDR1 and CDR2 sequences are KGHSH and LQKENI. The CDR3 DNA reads TGTGCCAGCTCGGCGACAGGGGGCGCCTACAATGAGCAGTTCTTC. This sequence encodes CASSATGGAYNEQFF.

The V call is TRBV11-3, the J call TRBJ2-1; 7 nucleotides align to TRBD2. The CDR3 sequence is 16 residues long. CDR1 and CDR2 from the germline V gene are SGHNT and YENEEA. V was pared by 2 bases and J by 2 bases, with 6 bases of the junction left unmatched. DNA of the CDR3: TGTGCCAGCAGCTTAAGCGGGACCCATACCTACAATGAGCAGTTCTTC. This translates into CASSLSGTHTYNEQFF. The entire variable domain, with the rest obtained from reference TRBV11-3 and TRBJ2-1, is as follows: EAGVVQSPRYKIIEKKQPVAFWCNPISGHNTLYWYLQNLGQGPELLIRYENEEAVDDSQLPKDRFSAERLKGVDSTLKIQPAELGDSAVYLCASSLSGTHTYNEQFFGPGTRLTVL.

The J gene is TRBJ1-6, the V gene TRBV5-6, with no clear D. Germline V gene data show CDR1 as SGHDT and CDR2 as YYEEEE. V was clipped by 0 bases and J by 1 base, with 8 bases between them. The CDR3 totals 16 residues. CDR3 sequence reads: CASSLGAGSYNSPLHF. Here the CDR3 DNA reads TGTGCCAGCAGCTTGGGTGCCGGTTCCTATAATTCACCCCTCCACTTT.

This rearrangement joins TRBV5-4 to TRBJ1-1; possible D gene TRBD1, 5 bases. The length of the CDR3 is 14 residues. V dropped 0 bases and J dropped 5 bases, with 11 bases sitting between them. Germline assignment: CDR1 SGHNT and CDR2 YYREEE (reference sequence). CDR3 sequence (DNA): TGTGCCAGCAGCTTGGATCGGGGGATAACTGAAGCTTTCTTT. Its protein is CASSLDRGITEAFF.

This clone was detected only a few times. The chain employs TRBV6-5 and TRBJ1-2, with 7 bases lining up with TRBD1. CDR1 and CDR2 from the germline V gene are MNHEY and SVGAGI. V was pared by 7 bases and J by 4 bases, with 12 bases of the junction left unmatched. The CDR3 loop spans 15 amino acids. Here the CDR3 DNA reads TGTGCCAGCATCCCAATCCGGGACAGTCCCTATGGCTACACCTTC. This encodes CASIPIRDSPYGYTF.

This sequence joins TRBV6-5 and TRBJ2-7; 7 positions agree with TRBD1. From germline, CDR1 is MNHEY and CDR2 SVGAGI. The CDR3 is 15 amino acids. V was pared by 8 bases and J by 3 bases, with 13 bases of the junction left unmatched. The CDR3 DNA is TGTGCCAGCGGCCGTGGGGACAGATCGATCTACGAGCAGTACTTC. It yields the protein CASGRGDRSIYEQYF.

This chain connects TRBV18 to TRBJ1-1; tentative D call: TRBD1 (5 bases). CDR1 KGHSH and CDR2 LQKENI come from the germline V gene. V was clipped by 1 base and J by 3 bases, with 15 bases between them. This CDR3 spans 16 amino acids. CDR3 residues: CASSPLEQDHHTEAFF. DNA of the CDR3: TGTGCCAGCTCACCACTAGAACAGGACCATCACACTGAAGCTTTCTTT. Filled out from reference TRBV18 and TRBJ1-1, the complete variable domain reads NAGVMQNPRHLVRRRGQEARLRCSPMKGHSHVYWYRQLPEEGLKFMVYLQKENIIDESGMPKERFSAEFPKEGPSILRIQQVVRGDSAAYFCASSPLEQDHHTEAFFGQGTRLTVV.

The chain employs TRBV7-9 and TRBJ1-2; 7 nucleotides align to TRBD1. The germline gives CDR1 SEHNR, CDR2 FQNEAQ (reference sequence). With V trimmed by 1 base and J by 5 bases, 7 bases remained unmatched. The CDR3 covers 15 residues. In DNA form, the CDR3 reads TGTGCCAGCAGCTTAGACTCGCAGGGGGATTATGGCTACACCTTC. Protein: CASSLDSQGDYGYTF.

For the CDR3, the DNA is TGTGCCAGCTCACACGCGGATTCACCCCTCCACTTT. Its protein product is CASSHADSPLHF. V is TRBV18 and J is TRBJ1-6; D is unclear. The V gene's germline CDR1 is KGHSH and CDR2 LQKENI. Deletions cut 4 bases from V and 8 bases from J, with 6 bases between. The CDR3 is 12 amino acids. The variable domain in full, completed from reference TRBV18 and TRBJ1-6, reads NAGVMQNPRHLVRRRGQEARLRCSPMKGHSHVYWYRQLPEEGLKFMVYLQKENIIDESGMPKERFSAEFPKEGPSILRIQQVVRGDSAAYFCASSHADSPLHFGNGTRLTVT.

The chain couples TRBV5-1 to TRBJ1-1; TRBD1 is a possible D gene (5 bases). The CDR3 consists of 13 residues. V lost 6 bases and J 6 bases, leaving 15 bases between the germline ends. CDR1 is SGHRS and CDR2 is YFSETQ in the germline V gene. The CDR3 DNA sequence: TGCGCCAGCACTGACGCAGGGTTACCTGAAGCTTTCTTT. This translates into CASTDAGLPEAFF.

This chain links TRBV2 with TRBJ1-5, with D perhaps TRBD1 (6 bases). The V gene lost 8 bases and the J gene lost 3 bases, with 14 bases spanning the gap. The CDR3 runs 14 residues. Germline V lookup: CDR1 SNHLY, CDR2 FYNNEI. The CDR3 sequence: CASGQGQINQPQHF. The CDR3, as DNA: TGTGCCAGCGGGCAAGGACAGATCAATCAGCCCCAGCATTTT.

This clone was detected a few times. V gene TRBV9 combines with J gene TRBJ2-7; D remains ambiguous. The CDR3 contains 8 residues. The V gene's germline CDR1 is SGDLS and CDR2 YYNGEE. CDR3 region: CASPEQYF. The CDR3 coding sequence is TGTGCTAGTCCCGAGCAGTACTTC.

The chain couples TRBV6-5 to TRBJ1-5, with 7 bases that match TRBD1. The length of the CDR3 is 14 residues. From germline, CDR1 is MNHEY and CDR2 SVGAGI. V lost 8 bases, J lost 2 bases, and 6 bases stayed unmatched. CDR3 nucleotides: TGTGCCAGCTCCGAGGGGGCGGGCAATCAGCCCCAGCATTTT. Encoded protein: CASSEGAGNQPQHF.

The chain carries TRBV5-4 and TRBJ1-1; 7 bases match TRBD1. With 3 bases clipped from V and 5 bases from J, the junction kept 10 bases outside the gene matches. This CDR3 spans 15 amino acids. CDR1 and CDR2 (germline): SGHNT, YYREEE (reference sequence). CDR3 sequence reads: CASSSQGGGVTEAFF. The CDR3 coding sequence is TGTGCCAGCAGCTCGCAGGGGGGCGGGGTGACTGAAGCTTTCTTT.

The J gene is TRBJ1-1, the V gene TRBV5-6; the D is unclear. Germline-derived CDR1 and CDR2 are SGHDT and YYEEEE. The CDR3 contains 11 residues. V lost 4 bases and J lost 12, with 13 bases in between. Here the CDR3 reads CASSAGPDPFF. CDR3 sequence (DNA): TGTGCCAGCAGCGCTGGGCCTGATCCTTTCTTT.

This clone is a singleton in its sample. The CDR3 nucleotides read TGTGCCAGCAGCCAAGATTACCAGGGCGTAACCAAAAACATTCAGTACTTC. It translates to CASSQDYQGVTKNIQYF. This chain joins TRBV4-2 and TRBJ2-4; D might be TRBD1 (5 bases). The CDR3 has 17 amino acids. V was shortened by 0 bases and J by 2 bases, with 14 bases between the two germline ends. Germline CDR1 reads LGHNA; CDR2 reads YNFKEQ.

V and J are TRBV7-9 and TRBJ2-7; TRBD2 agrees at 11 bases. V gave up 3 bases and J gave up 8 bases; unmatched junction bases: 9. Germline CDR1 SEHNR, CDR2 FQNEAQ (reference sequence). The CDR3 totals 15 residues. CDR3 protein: CASSFPSSGGNQQYF. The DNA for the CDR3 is TGTGCCAGCAGCTTCCCCTCTAGCGGGGGGAACCAGCAGTACTTC. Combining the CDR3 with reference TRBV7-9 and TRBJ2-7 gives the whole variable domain DTGVSQNPRHKITKRGQNVTFRCDPISEHNRLYWYRQTLGQGPEFLTYFQNEAQLEKSRLLSDRFSAERPKGSFSTLEIQRTEQGDSAMYLCASSFPSSGGNQQYFGPGTRLTVT.

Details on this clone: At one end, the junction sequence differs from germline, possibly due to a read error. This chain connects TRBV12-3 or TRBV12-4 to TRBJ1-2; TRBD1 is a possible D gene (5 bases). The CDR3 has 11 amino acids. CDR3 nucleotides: TGTGCCAGCAGTTTAGGGGGACTGTGGAACTTC. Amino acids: CASSLGGLWNF.